The source of this T cell receptor beta chain is a study of cytomegalovirus exposure and HLA in healthy donors. There are 14 residues in the CDR3. Trimming stripped 5 bases from V and 7 bases from J, with 15 bases between. Germline-derived CDR1 and CDR2 are SEHNR and FQNEAQ (reference sequence). Primers included in the PCR were 60 Vbeta and 13 Jbeta primers. This table comes from immunoSEQ multiplex PCR, and its TCRdb copy is limited to in-frame clones, with some not included. The sample has tens of thousands of clones; under 85% are singletons. Input material: PBMCs. This sequence originates from a woman aged 40-49 years in good health and CMV-seropositive. The chain combines TRBV7-9 with TRBJ1-5; maybe TRBD1 (6 bases). DNA of the CDR3: TGTGCCAGCAGCGCAGGGGTGACAGGCCAGCCCCAGCATTTT. It translates to CASSAGVTGQPQHF. The full variable domain, its missing parts supplied by reference TRBV7-9 and TRBJ1-5, is DTGVSQNPRHKITKRGQNVTFRCDPISEHNRLYWYRQTLGQGPEFLTYFQNEAQLEKSRLLSDRFSAERPKGSFSTLEIQRTEQGDSAMYLCASSAGVTGQPQHFGDGTRLSIL.